This TCR beta chain was sequenced in a study of blood T cell repertoires in COVID-19. Some clones are missing from TCRdb's copy, which holds only in-frame ones; the method was immunoSEQ multiplex PCR. Of 75,000 to 90,000 clones in the sample, 86% were seen once. CDR1 is LGHNA, CDR2 YSLEER, per germline. Trimming removed 3 bases from V and 6 bases from J; junction bases left unmatched: 6. The CDR3 runs 15 residues. Sequences were obtained from peripheral blood. The chain is built from TRBV4-3 and TRBJ2-3; TRBD2 matches 10 bases. This TCR was recovered from a man in his forties or fifties with active COVID-19. CDR3: CASSHGLAGADTQYF. The CDR3 nucleotides read TGCGCCAGCAGCCATGGGCTAGCGGGAGCCGATACGCAGTATTTT.